This TCR beta chain came from a study of response to subunit inactivated influenza vaccine. Whole-study results and caveats: Authors suggested seasonal influenza vaccinations each recruit few new T cells.

This clonotype was detected only a few times. The antigen remains undetermined. Trimming removed 3 bases at V and 6 bases at J, with 14 bases between. Germline V gives CDR1 KGHSH, CDR2 LQKENI. The CDR3 runs 15 residues. TCRdb recomputed calls from the RT-PCR reads with MiXCR, one row per CDR3 protein. Counted here are a few hundred thousand distinct CDR3 sequences, 11% occurring once; the ten biggest clones make up 11%. These data also featured in a second study, about T cells expressing NK-cell markers. This second report adds: Production of TCR beta cDNA relied on 5'RACE template switching with UMIs. NKG2C+ dominant clonotype frequencies in five or six donors were roughly 1.0-7.5% of CD8+ T cells.

The J gene is TRBJ2-2, the V gene TRBV18; no clear D gene. This material consisted of PBMCs from blood, taken on the day of vaccination. The source of this sequence is a man aged 45-65 years who received an inactivated influenza vaccine. For the CDR3, the DNA is TGTGCCAGCTCACCCCGCAGCCCCAATTCCGGGGAGCTGTTTTTT. Translated: CASSPRSPNSGELFF.